Listed below are T cell receptor beta chains from one sample, sequenced in a study of human T cells and chemical hapten exposure. TCRdb recomputed calls from the RACE reads with MiXCR, one row per CDR3 protein. The data contain about 45,000 distinct CDR3 sequences, 3.5% to 4.5% of them singletons. The sample taken for sequencing was whole blood. The receptor set was obtained from a female donor in good health. Some clones in this sample may be carry-over from other donors' samples. Both conserved end residues are part of each CDR3. The D gene is left open where the match is weak. A row's size may be missing; if present it is once, few, many or a size class.

V: TRBV7-2
J: TRBJ1-1
size: many
D: TRBD1
DNA: TGTGCCAGCAGCCCTAGGGGGACAGGGGGATCCACTGAAGCTTTCTTT
CDR3: CASSPRGTGGSTEAFF

V: TRBV29-1
J: TRBJ1-1
size: many
D: NA
DNA: TGCAGCGTTGGAGGGGGGAGATACACTGAAGCTTTCTTT
CDR3: CSVGGGRYTEAFF

V: TRBV11-3
J: TRBJ2-5
size: many
D: TRBD2
DNA: TGTGCCAGCAGCCCCGGGACTAGCGGGCAAGAGACCCAGTACTTC
CDR3: CASSPGTSGQETQYF

V: TRBV14
J: TRBJ2-3
size: many
D: NA
DNA: TGTGCCAGCAGCCAAGTTTTCTGGGGGGCTCCTTCAGATACGCAGTATTTT
CDR3: CASSQVFWGAPSDTQYF

V: TRBV4-2
J: TRBJ1-2
size: many
D: NA
DNA: TGTGCCAGCAGCCAAGAGACTACAGGGATATGGTATGGCTACACCTTC
CDR3: CASSQETTGIWYGYTF

V: TRBV12-3/TRBV12-4
J: TRBJ2-1
size: many
D: TRBD1
DNA: TGTGCCAGCAGTCCCCGACAGGGGTACTACAATGAGCAGTTCTTC
CDR3: CASSPRQGYYNEQFF

V: TRBV12-3/TRBV12-4
J: TRBJ2-7
size: many
D: TRBD1
DNA: TGTGCCAGCAGGGGGCCCGGGACAGGGGGGTACGAGCAGTACTTC
CDR3: CASRGPGTGGYEQYF

V: TRBV18
J: TRBJ1-2
size: many
D: NA
DNA: TGTGCCAGCTCACCCCGGGGGCTTTGGGGCTATGGCTACACCTTC
CDR3: CASSPRGLWGYGYTF

V: TRBV25-1
J: TRBJ2-7
size: many
D: NA
DNA: TGTGCCAGCAGTGAGACCGGGACAAATCCCTACGAGCAGTACTTC
CDR3: CASSETGTNPYEQYF

V: TRBV7-8
J: TRBJ2-1
size: many
D: NA
DNA: TGTGCCAGCAGCCCTCTCCGGGGGGCAAGCTACAATGAGCAGTTCTTC
CDR3: CASSPLRGASYNEQFF

V: TRBV5-1
J: TRBJ1-1
size: few
D: NA
DNA: TGCGCCAGCAGCTTAGTTACAGGGACCACTGAAGCTTTCTTT
CDR3: CASSLVTGTTEAFF

V: TRBV12-3/TRBV12-4
J: TRBJ2-3
size: many
D: TRBD2
DNA: TGTGCCAGCAGTGAGACTAGCCGAAGCACAGATACGCAGTATTTT
CDR3: CASSETSRSTDTQYF

V: TRBV6-5
J: TRBJ1-1
size: many
D: NA
DNA: TGTGCCAGCACCCCAAGGAGTTTGGGGCCGAACACTGAAGCTTTCTTT
CDR3: CASTPRSLGPNTEAFF

V: TRBV7-9
J: TRBJ2-4
size: many
D: NA
DNA: TGTGCCAGCAGCTTAACAAACATTCAGTACTTC
CDR3: CASSLTNIQYF

V: TRBV12-3/TRBV12-4
J: TRBJ2-1
size: many
D: TRBD2
DNA: TGTGCCAGCAGCATAGCGGGGGGGCCGGGGTTCTTC
CDR3: CASSIAGGPGFF

V: TRBV18
J: TRBJ2-6
size: many
D: NA
DNA: TGTGCCAGCTCACGACCGGACTCTGGGGCCAACGTCCTGACTTTC
CDR3: CASSRPDSGANVLTF

V: TRBV19
J: TRBJ2-2
size: few
D: TRBD2
DNA: TGTGCCAGTAGGACCGGGACTAGCCAGAACACCGGGGAGCTGTTTTTT
CDR3: CASRTGTSQNTGELFF

V: TRBV6-2/TRBV6-3
J: TRBJ1-1
size: many
D: NA
DNA: TGTGCCAGCAGTGCACACGGATTCCTGAACACTGAAGCTTTCTTT
CDR3: CASSAHGFLNTEAFF

V: TRBV5-6
J: TRBJ1-2
size: many
D: TRBD1
DNA: TGTGCCAGCATCTCCGTGGACAGGGTGAACTATGGCTACACCTTC
CDR3: CASISVDRVNYGYTF

V: TRBV6-5
J: TRBJ2-4
size: many
D: NA
DNA: TGTGCCACTAGGTCGGACATCGCAGCCAAAAACATTCAGTACTTC
CDR3: CATRSDIAAKNIQYF

V: TRBV12-3/TRBV12-4
J: TRBJ1-5
size: many
D: NA
DNA: TGTGCCAGCAGTACAAGCAATCAGCCCCAGCATTTT
CDR3: CASSTSNQPQHF

V: TRBV15
J: TRBJ2-7
size: many
D: NA
DNA: TGTGCCACCAGCAGAGACCGGGACGACTTTTGGTACGAGCAGTACTTC
CDR3: CATSRDRDDFWYEQYF

V: TRBV5-1
J: TRBJ1-1
size: many
D: NA
DNA: TGCGCCAGCAGCTTGGTCGGGGGAGGATACACTGAAGCTTTCTTT
CDR3: CASSLVGGGYTEAFF

V: TRBV27
J: TRBJ1-1
size: many
D: NA
DNA: TGTGCCAGCAGTTGGAGTACAATGAACACTGAAGCTTTCTTT
CDR3: CASSWSTMNTEAFF

V: TRBV7-6
J: TRBJ2-7
size: few
D: NA
DNA: TGTGCCAGCAGCTCATACCCGGACAGAGCCTACGAGCAGTACTTC
CDR3: CASSSYPDRAYEQYF

V: TRBV18
J: TRBJ1-1
size: many
D: NA
DNA: TGTGCCAGCTCACCAGTAGGGTCGGGCACTGAAGCTTTCTTT
CDR3: CASSPVGSGTEAFF

V: TRBV5-1
J: TRBJ1-2
size: NA
D: NA
DNA: TGCGCCAGCAGGAGAACGGGGGGCCCTCGCTATGGCTACACCTTC
CDR3: CASRRTGGPRYGYTF

V: TRBV7-2
J: TRBJ2-5
size: NA
D: TRBD2
DNA: TGTGCCAGCAGCCAACGGACTAGCGGGGGAGGAAAAGAGACCCAGTACTTC
CDR3: CASSQRTSGGGKETQYF

V: TRBV6-2/TRBV6-3
J: TRBJ1-6
size: many
D: TRBD1
DNA: TGTGCCAGCACCTCCGGGACAGGGGGCAGGAGCTCCTATAATTCACCCCTCCACTTT
CDR3: CASTSGTGGRSSYNSPLHF

V: TRBV12-3/TRBV12-4
J: TRBJ2-3
size: many
D: TRBD2
DNA: TGTGCCAGCAGTTTACAAGCGGGGGGGCCAGATACGCAGTATTTT
CDR3: CASSLQAGGPDTQYF

V: TRBV28
J: TRBJ1-2
size: many
D: NA
DNA: TGTGCCAGCAGTTTATCGGCGGGCGGGGCCTATGGCTACACCTTC
CDR3: CASSLSAGGAYGYTF

V: TRBV7-2
J: TRBJ1-2
size: many
D: TRBD1
DNA: TGTGCCAGCAGCTTAGTTGGCAGGGGGCAGGGTGGCTACACCTTC
CDR3: CASSLVGRGQGGYTF

V: TRBV7-8
J: TRBJ2-3
size: many
D: NA
DNA: TGTGCCAGCAGTCCCCTTAGCGGCCTTAGCACAGATACGCAGTATTTT
CDR3: CASSPLSGLSTDTQYF

V: TRBV12-3/TRBV12-4
J: TRBJ1-2
size: many
D: NA
DNA: TGTGCCAGCGGGGTGAGGGAGAAGGATGGCTACACCTTC
CDR3: CASGVREKDGYTF

V: TRBV6-6
J: TRBJ1-4
size: many
D: NA
DNA: TGTGCCAGCACCCCCGCCGGTTTCTCAACTAATGAAAAACTGTTTTTT
CDR3: CASTPAGFSTNEKLFF

V: TRBV18
J: TRBJ1-2
size: many
D: TRBD1
DNA: TGTGCCAGCTCACCACCTGAATCAGGGGGGGACTATGGCTACACCTTC
CDR3: CASSPPESGGDYGYTF

V: TRBV2
J: TRBJ2-7
size: many
D: TRBD2
DNA: TGTGCCAGCACGGGACTAGCGGGGGGCTACGACGAGCAGTACTTC
CDR3: CASTGLAGGYDEQYF

V: TRBV4-3
J: TRBJ2-1
size: many
D: NA
DNA: TGCGCCAGCAGCCAAGATATAGCCATGAATGAGCAGTTCTTC
CDR3: CASSQDIAMNEQFF

V: TRBV27
J: TRBJ1-6
size: many
D: NA
DNA: TGTGCCGCGGGGCCTTTTAATTCACCCCTCCACTTT
CDR3: CAAGPFNSPLHF

V: TRBV12-3/TRBV12-4
J: TRBJ1-5
size: many
D: TRBD1
DNA: TGTGCCAGCAGTTTCGGCAGGGGGAATAGCAATCAGCCCCAGCATTTT
CDR3: CASSFGRGNSNQPQHF

V: TRBV7-2
J: TRBJ2-7
size: many
D: NA
DNA: TGTGCCAGCAGCTCCCGATACAGGGACTACGAGCAGTACTTC
CDR3: CASSSRYRDYEQYF

V: TRBV5-4
J: TRBJ2-7
size: many
D: NA
DNA: TGTGCCAGCAGCTCCCGGTCCTACGAGCAGTACTTC
CDR3: CASSSRSYEQYF

V: TRBV20-1
J: TRBJ1-1
size: many
D: TRBD1
DNA: TGCAGTGCTAGAGAAAGACAGGGGGCAGGTGGTACTGAAGCTTTCTTT
CDR3: CSARERQGAGGTEAFF

V: TRBV20-1
J: TRBJ1-3
size: many
D: NA
DNA: TGCAGTGCTAGAGACGGACGGCCCGTAGGGAACACCATATATTTT
CDR3: CSARDGRPVGNTIYF

V: TRBV4-2
J: TRBJ2-5
size: many
D: TRBD2
DNA: TGTGCCAGCAGCCAAGAAGCGAGCGGGGGGCCCCGAGGGACCCAGTACTTC
CDR3: CASSQEASGGPRGTQYF

V: TRBV14
J: TRBJ2-4
size: few
D: NA
DNA: TGTGCCAGCAGCCAGGGCTTTGGGGGGCGATCCAAAAACATTCAGTACTTC
CDR3: CASSQGFGGRSKNIQYF

V: TRBV12-3/TRBV12-4
J: TRBJ1-3
size: many
D: TRBD1
DNA: TGTGCCAGCAAACAGGGGGCAACTGGAAACACCATATATTTT
CDR3: CASKQGATGNTIYF

V: TRBV12-3/TRBV12-4
J: TRBJ1-4
size: many
D: NA
DNA: TGTGCCAGCAGCAAAACAGGTCTTGCAACTAATGAAAAACTGTTTTTT
CDR3: CASSKTGLATNEKLFF

V: TRBV2
J: TRBJ1-1
size: many
D: NA
DNA: TGTGCCAGCAGTGATGGGGGGGTTATGAACACTGAAGCTTTCTTT
CDR3: CASSDGGVMNTEAFF

V: TRBV3-1
J: TRBJ1-4
size: many
D: NA
DNA: TGTGCCAGCAGCCAAATCTTAGGCAGTTACGAAAAACTGTTTTTT
CDR3: CASSQILGSYEKLFF

V: TRBV6-1
J: TRBJ2-1
size: many
D: NA
DNA: TGTGCCACCAACCTCAAGACAGAAGGGGATGAGCAGTTCTTC
CDR3: CATNLKTEGDEQFF

V: TRBV12-3/TRBV12-4
J: TRBJ2-3
size: many
D: TRBD2
DNA: TGTGCCAGCACTCTCACTAGCGGGGGCCCAGGGGATACGCAGTATTTT
CDR3: CASTLTSGGPGDTQYF

V: TRBV10-3
J: TRBJ1-2
size: many
D: NA
DNA: TGTGCCATCAGTGAGTCCTTACAGGCCCTTCGTGGCTACACCTTC
CDR3: CAISESLQALRGYTF

V: TRBV19
J: TRBJ1-2
size: few
D: NA
DNA: TGTGCCAGTAGTATGGTGGGGAGCTATGGCTACACCTTC
CDR3: CASSMVGSYGYTF

V: TRBV7-2
J: TRBJ2-6
size: many
D: NA
DNA: TGTGCCAGCAGCTTAATGAGTGGGGCCAACGTCCTGACTTTC
CDR3: CASSLMSGANVLTF

V: TRBV20-1
J: TRBJ2-3
size: many
D: TRBD2
DNA: TGCAGTGCTAGAGATCAAGGACTAGCGGGGGCCACAGATACGCAGTATTTT
CDR3: CSARDQGLAGATDTQYF

V: TRBV21-1
J: TRBJ1-6
size: many
D: NA
DNA: TGTGCCAGCAGCATGGGGGGGAGCAATTCACCCCTCCACTTT
CDR3: CASSMGGSNSPLHF

V: TRBV7-2
J: TRBJ2-3
size: NA
D: NA
DNA: TGTGCCAGCAGCTTCCCACGTGGCCCGTGGACAGATACGCAGTATTTT
CDR3: CASSFPRGPWTDTQYF

V: TRBV13
J: TRBJ1-1
size: NA
D: NA
DNA: TGTGCCAGCAGCTCTACAGGGAACACTGAAGCTTTCTTT
CDR3: CASSSTGNTEAFF